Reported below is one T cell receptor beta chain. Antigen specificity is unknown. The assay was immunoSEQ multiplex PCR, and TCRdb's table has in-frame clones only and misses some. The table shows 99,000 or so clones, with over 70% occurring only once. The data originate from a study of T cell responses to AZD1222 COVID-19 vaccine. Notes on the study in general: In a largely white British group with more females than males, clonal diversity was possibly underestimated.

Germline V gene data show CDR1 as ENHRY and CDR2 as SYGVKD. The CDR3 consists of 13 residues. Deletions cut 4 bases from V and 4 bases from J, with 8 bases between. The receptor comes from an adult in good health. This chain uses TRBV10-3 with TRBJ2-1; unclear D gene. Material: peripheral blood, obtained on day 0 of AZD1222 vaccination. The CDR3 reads CAISVERYNEQFF. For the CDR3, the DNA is TGTGCCATCAGTGTGGAGCGTTACAATGAGCAGTTCTTC.